The entry below gives a single T cell receptor beta chain sequence along with its context. Trimming took off 0 bases at V and 2 bases at J, with 7 bases between the two ends. Germline V CDR1 and CDR2: SQVTM, ANQGSEA. The CDR3 is 13 amino acids. The record originates from a study of blood T cell repertoires in COVID-19. Study-wide context: Donors in the United States, Italy and Spain gave samples during acute or convalescent COVID-19. The analysed material was cDNA or gDNA that came from T cells, B-cell-depleted T cells, or PBMCs.

The Seattle patients, enrolled during active infection, were followed longitudinally. The authors' processing: Cell counts per sample came from amplifying reference gene primers. Method: immunoSEQ multiplex PCR; TCRdb's copy keeps in-frame clones and lacks some. That table is the source of V, J and clone size, and D and trimming were worked out from the DNA. Found here are some 75,000 clones, approximately 86% of them singletons; the top ten hold under 6.5%. This chain connects TRBV29-1 to TRBJ1-2, with D unresolved. Sequenced material: peripheral blood. This clonotype was obtained from an elderly man with COVID-19, enrolled during active disease. CDR3 nucleotide sequence: TGCAGCGTTGAAGATCAGGCAAACTATGGCTACACCTTC. It encodes CSVEDQANYGYTF.